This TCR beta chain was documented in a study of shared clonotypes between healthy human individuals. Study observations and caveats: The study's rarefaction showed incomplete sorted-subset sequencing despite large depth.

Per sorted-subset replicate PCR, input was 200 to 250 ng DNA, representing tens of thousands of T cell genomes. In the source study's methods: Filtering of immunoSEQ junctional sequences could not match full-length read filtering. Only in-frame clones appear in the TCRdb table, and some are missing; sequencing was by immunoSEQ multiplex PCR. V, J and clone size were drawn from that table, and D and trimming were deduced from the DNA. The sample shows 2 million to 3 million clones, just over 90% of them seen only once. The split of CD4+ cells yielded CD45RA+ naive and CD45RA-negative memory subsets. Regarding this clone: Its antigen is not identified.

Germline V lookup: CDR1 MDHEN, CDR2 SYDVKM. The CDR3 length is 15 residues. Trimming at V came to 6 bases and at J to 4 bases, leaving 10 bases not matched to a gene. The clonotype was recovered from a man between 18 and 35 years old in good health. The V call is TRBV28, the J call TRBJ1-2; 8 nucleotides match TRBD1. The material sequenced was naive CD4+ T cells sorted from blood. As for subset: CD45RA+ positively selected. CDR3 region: CASSPGQGAGYGYTF. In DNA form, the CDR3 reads TGTGCCAGCAGCCCCGGGCAGGGGGCAGGCTATGGCTACACCTTC.